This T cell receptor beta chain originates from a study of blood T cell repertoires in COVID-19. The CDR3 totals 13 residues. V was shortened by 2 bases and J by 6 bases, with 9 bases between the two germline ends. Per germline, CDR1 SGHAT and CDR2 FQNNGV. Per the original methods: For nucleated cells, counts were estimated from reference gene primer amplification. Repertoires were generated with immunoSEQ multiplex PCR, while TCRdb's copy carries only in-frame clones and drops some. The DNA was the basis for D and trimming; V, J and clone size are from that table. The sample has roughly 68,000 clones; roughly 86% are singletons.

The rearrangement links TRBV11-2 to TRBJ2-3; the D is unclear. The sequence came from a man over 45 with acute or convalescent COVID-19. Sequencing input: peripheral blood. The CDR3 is CASSLTPQDTQYF. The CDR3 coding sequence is TGTGCCAGCAGCTTAACCCCGCAGGATACGCAGTATTTT.